The next 31 T cell receptor beta chains were all read from a single sample in a study of OX40 agonist ivuxolimab in advanced cancers. Generated by immunoSEQ multiplex PCR, the TCRdb table keeps only in-frame clones and is missing some. The top ten hold around 25% of the sample, which has more than 65,000 clones, 84% seen once. Source: CD4+ or CD8+ T cells sorted from blood, taken in a trial of the OX40 agonist ivuxolimab. These receptors were taken from an adult with an advanced solid tumor such as melanoma, head and neck, liver or kidney cancer.

The chain recombines TRBV29-1 with TRBJ2-7, with 8 positions matching TRBD1. Unmatched junction bases numbered 5, after V lost 4 bases and J lost 6 bases. Germline V gives CDR1 SQVTM, CDR2 ANQGSEA. CDR3 length: 12 residues. CDR3 residues: CSVVVTGVEQYF. The CDR3 DNA sequence: TGCAGCGTTGTAGTGACAGGGGTCGAGCAGTACTTC.

This sequence joins TRBV5-4 and TRBJ2-3; 8 nucleotides line up with TRBD2. The CDR3 loop spans 16 amino acids. V lost 4 bases to trimming and J lost 2 bases; unmatched junction nucleotides: 9. Germline values: CDR1 SGHNT, CDR2 YYREEE (reference sequence). CDR3 residues: CASSLPSGPSTDTQYF. Here the CDR3 DNA reads TGTGCCAGCAGCCTCCCTAGCGGGCCCTCCACAGATACGCAGTATTTT.

This clone was seen just once. This chain links TRBV4-2 with TRBJ1-6; D not certain. Germline V gene data show CDR1 as LGHNA and CDR2 as YNFKEQ. V gave up 0 bases and J gave up 0 bases, with 12 bases separating them. The CDR3 totals 18 residues. In DNA form, the CDR3 reads TGTGCCAGCAGCCAAGATCTCAGAAGGAGCTCCTATAATTCACCCCTCCACTTT. This encodes CASSQDLRRSSYNSPLHF.

The gene calls are TRBV29-1 and TRBJ2-3, with D unresolved. The CDR3 runs 16 residues. Trimming shortened V by 6 bases and J by 2 bases, and 21 bases separated the two germline ends. CDR1 and CDR2 (germline): SQVTM, ANQGSEA. CDR3 region: CSVYLPGGGYTDTQYF. The CDR3 region has the DNA TGCAGCGTCTACCTTCCCGGCGGCGGATACACAGATACGCAGTATTTT.

The rearrangement uses TRBV7-2 and TRBJ1-2; 7 bases align to TRBD1. The junction had 5 bases not matched to a gene; V was cut back by 5 bases and J by 5 bases. CDR3 size: 13 residues. The germline CDR1 and CDR2 sequences are SGHTA and FQGNSA. The CDR3 is CASSVQGVYGYTF. CDR3 DNA: TGTGCCAGCAGCGTTCAGGGGGTGTATGGCTACACCTTC.

The chain has TRBV5-4 and TRBJ1-1; the match to TRBD1 covers 8 bases. CDR1 and CDR2 from the germline V gene are SGHNT and YYREEE (reference sequence). Losses at the gene ends were 7 bases for V and 1 base for J; bases not matched to a gene: 12. CDR3 length equals 16 residues. The CDR3 loop is CASGSAGGLRNTEAFF. CDR3 sequence (DNA): TGTGCCAGCGGCTCGGCAGGGGGCCTGAGGAACACTGAAGCTTTCTTT.

The gene calls are TRBV6-1 and TRBJ2-7; TRBD2 is a possible D gene (5 bases). CDR1 is MNHNS and CDR2 is SASEGT in the germline V gene. CDR3 length equals 14 residues. Trimming stripped 6 bases from V and 4 bases from J, with 16 bases between. CDR3: CASRLNRGLYEQYF. Written as DNA, the CDR3 is TGTGCCAGCAGGCTAAACCGAGGACTTTACGAGCAGTACTTC.

The V call is TRBV19, the J call TRBJ2-2; 8 bases align to TRBD1. V lost 6 bases, J lost 1 base, and 1 base stayed unmatched. The CDR3 contains 14 residues. The germline V gene encodes CDR1 LNHDA and CDR2 SQIVND (reference sequence). In DNA form, the CDR3 reads TGTGCCAGTAGGGACAGGGTGAACACCGGGGAGCTGTTTTTT. Translated: CASRDRVNTGELFF.

In regard to this clone: Its ends do not fully match the called genes, so a read error is possible. This sequence joins TRBV7-2 and TRBJ1-2, with no clear D. CDR3 length: 12 residues. Germline V gives CDR1 SGHTA, CDR2 FQGNSA. DNA of the CDR3: TGTGCCAGCAGCTTAGCCGTAGGGCAGCCCTCCTTC. It specifies CASSLAVGQPSF. Based on the CDR3 plus reference TRBV7-2 and TRBJ1-2, the full variable domain is GAGVSQSPSNKVTEKGKDVELRCDPISGHTALYWYRQSLGQGLEFLIYFQGNSAPDKSGLPSDRFSAERTGGSVSTLTIQRTQQEDSAVYLCASSLAVGQPSFGSGTRLTVV.

The chain has TRBV19 and TRBJ1-5; D is uncertain. Germline lookup yields CDR1 LNHDA and CDR2 SQIVND (reference sequence). This CDR3 is 12 amino acids long. Trimming pared 7 bases from V and 4 bases from J, leaving 8 bases between. The CDR3: CASNGPNQPQHF. The CDR3 region has the DNA TGTGCCAGTAACGGACCGAATCAGCCCCAGCATTTT.

This chain connects TRBV25-1 to TRBJ1-2; 7 bases agree with TRBD1. CDR3 length: 14 residues. Trimming at V came to 0 bases and at J to 8 bases, leaving 6 bases not matched to a gene. CDR1 and CDR2 (germline): MGHDK, SYGVNS. The CDR3 nucleotides read TGTGCCAGCAGTGAATATCGGACAGGAGGAGGCTACACCTTC. The encoded protein is CASSEYRTGGGYTF.

Turning to this clone: One end of the junction is discordant with germline, which a read error may explain. The chain links TRBV6-6 to TRBJ2-5; D ambiguous. The DNA matches TRBJ2-7 better at its end, which makes the J call doubtful. The length of the CDR3 is 12 residues. Germline V gene data show CDR1 as MNHNY and CDR2 as SVGAGI (reference sequence). The CDR3 sequence: CASSEAVYEQYF. The CDR3 coding sequence is TGCGCCAGCAGTGAGGCCGTATACGAGCAGTACTTC.

This clone occurred a few times. The chain is built from TRBV18 and TRBJ1-4; D remains unclear. V was cut by 1 base and J by 0 bases, with 3 bases left in between. Germline V gene data show CDR1 as KGHSH and CDR2 as LQKENI. The CDR3 consists of 14 residues. The chain's CDR3 is CASSPQTTNEKLFF. The DNA of the CDR3 is TGTGCCAGCTCACCACAAACAACTAATGAAAAACTGTTTTTT.

The chain combines TRBV7-9 with TRBJ1-2; possibly TRBD1 for D (6 bases). The CDR3 is 14 amino acids. Germline CDR1 reads SEHNR; CDR2 reads FQNEAQ (reference sequence). V lost 2 bases, J lost 6 bases, and 13 bases lay in between. CDR3: CASSLMGGGHGYTF. CDR3 sequence (DNA): TGTGCCAGCAGCTTAATGGGGGGCGGCCATGGCTACACCTTC.

The chain employs TRBV19 and TRBJ1-6; D gene uncertain. V was shortened by 6 bases and J by 9 bases, with 15 bases between the two germline ends. CDR1 is LNHDA and CDR2 is SQIVND in the germline V gene (reference sequence). The CDR3 is made up of 14 amino acids. The CDR3 DNA reads TGTGCCAGTAGGACCGGGCCTGGGGTTTCACCCCTCCACTTT. It specifies CASRTGPGVSPLHF.

This clone was recorded a few times. The chain is built from TRBV2 and TRBJ1-5; tentatively, D is TRBD1 (5 bases). V was trimmed by 10 bases and J by 0 bases, leaving 19 bases between them. Germline values: CDR1 SNHLY, CDR2 FYNNEI. The CDR3 totals 16 residues. The CDR3 bases are TGTGCCACCCGCGGGCGACAGACGTATAGCAATCAGCCCCAGCATTTT. Amino acids: CATRGRQTYSNQPQHF.

This chain links TRBV5-1 with TRBJ1-1; 9 nucleotides align to TRBD1. This CDR3 has 13 residues. With 0 bases clipped from V and 12 bases from J, the junction kept 6 bases outside the gene matches. CDR1 and CDR2 (germline): SGHRS, YFSETQ. The CDR3: CASSLEPGQGPFF. The CDR3 DNA follows: TGCGCCAGCAGCTTGGAACCGGGACAGGGTCCTTTCTTT.

The CDR3 protein is CASSLVAGGNEQYF. CDR3 nucleotide sequence: TGCGCCAGCAGCTTGGTAGCGGGAGGAAACGAGCAGTACTTC. The chain combines TRBV5-1 with TRBJ2-7; 10 nucleotides line up with TRBD2. Germline CDR1 and CDR2: SGHRS and YFSETQ. The CDR3 has 14 residues. The trim removed 0 bases at V and 5 bases at J, leaving 2 bases unmatched. Full variable domain (rest looked up from reference TRBV5-1 and TRBJ2-7): KAGVTQTPRYLIKTRGQQVTLSCSPISGHRSVSWYQQTPGQGLQFLFEYFSETQRNKGNFPGRFSGRQFSNSRSEMNVSTLELGDSALYLCASSLVAGGNEQYFGPGTRLTVT.

The J gene is TRBJ2-5, the V gene TRBV2, with 7 nucleotides matching TRBD1. Trimming cost V 2 bases and J 4 bases; bases outside gene matches: 1. Germline V gene lookup returns CDR1 SNHLY and CDR2 FYNNEI. The CDR3 sequence is 13 residues long. The CDR3 coding sequence is TGTGCCAGCAGTGAAAACAGGGGAGAGACCCAGTACTTC. Protein sequence: CASSENRGETQYF.

Here the CDR3 DNA reads TGTGCCAGCAGCTTACTCCGACAGGGTAATGGAAACACCATATATTTT. This gives the protein CASSLLRQGNGNTIYF. The chain uses TRBV11-2 and TRBJ1-3, with 7 bases that match TRBD1. The CDR3 consists of 16 residues. Unmatched junction bases numbered 7, after V lost 2 bases and J lost 3 bases. Germline CDR1 SGHAT, CDR2 FQNNGV. Together with reference TRBV11-2 and TRBJ1-3, the CDR3 gives the full variable domain: EAGVAQSPRYKIIEKRQSVAFWCNPISGHATLYWYQQILGQGPKLLIQFQNNGVVDDSQLPKDRFSAERLKGVDSTLKIQPAKLEDSAVYLCASSLLRQGNGNTIYFGEGSWLTVV.

This chain joins TRBV6-5 and TRBJ1-1; D is ambiguous. Germline V gene data show CDR1 as MNHEY and CDR2 as SVGAGI. The CDR3 covers 14 residues. Trimming cost V 5 bases and J 8 bases, with 18 bases left between them. The CDR3 protein is CASSTRAKGQEAFF. The DNA of the CDR3 is TGTGCCAGCAGTACCCGGGCAAAGGGCCAAGAAGCTTTCTTT.

The table lists this clone with a few counts. This sequence joins TRBV6-6 and TRBJ2-7; D unclear. V lost 6 bases and J lost 2, with 17 bases in between. Germline loops: CDR1 MNHNY, CDR2 SVGAGI (reference sequence). The CDR3 consists of 15 residues. The CDR3 DNA is TGTGCCAGCAGCTCATCGAAAGACGCGGCCTACGAGCAGTACTTC. As protein: CASSSSKDAAYEQYF.

This clone was seen a few times. The J gene is TRBJ2-7, the V gene TRBV6-5, with unresolved D. The CDR3 spans 14 residues. Germline V gene lookup returns CDR1 MNHEY and CDR2 SVGAGI. The germline V and J ends were trimmed by 6 bases and 6 bases, with 18 bases remaining between them. This CDR3 reads CASRDPGANLEQYF. The CDR3 DNA reads TGTGCCAGCAGGGACCCGGGCGCAAACCTCGAGCAGTACTTC.

This clone was seen more than once but under ten times. The chain has TRBV6-6 and TRBJ2-7; D is uncertain. Germline assignment: CDR1 MNHNY and CDR2 SVGAGI (reference sequence). The V end was cut by 3 bases, the J end by 2 bases, with 14 bases between. The CDR3 consists of 15 residues. The CDR3 is CASSYSSPSAYEQYF. CDR3 bases: TGTGCCAGCAGTTATAGCAGCCCTTCCGCCTACGAGCAGTACTTC.

The chain employs TRBV15 and TRBJ2-1, with D possibly being TRBD1 (5 bases). CDR1 LNHNV and CDR2 YYDKDF come from the germline V gene (reference sequence). The CDR3 is 16 amino acids. The V gene lost 0 bases and the J gene lost 6 bases, with 15 bases spanning the gap. CDR3 in amino acids: CATSRDLMDTSNEQFF. CDR3 DNA sequence: TGTGCCACCAGCAGAGATCTTATGGACACTTCCAATGAGCAGTTCTTC. Full variable domain (outside the CDR3, taken from reference TRBV15 and TRBJ2-1): DAMVIQNPRYQVTQFGKPVTLSCSQTLNHNVMYWYQQKSSQAPKLLFHYYDKDFNNEADTPDNFQSRRPNTSFCFLDIRSPGLGDTAMYLCATSRDLMDTSNEQFFGPGTRLTVL.

This chain connects TRBV11-2 to TRBJ1-1; no definite D call. Looked up from germline, CDR1 is SGHAT and CDR2 is FQNNGV. The CDR3 is made up of 12 amino acids. Trimming took off 5 bases at V and 6 bases at J, with 10 bases between the two ends. This CDR3 is CASSQLKPEAFF. The CDR3 DNA reads as TGTGCCAGCAGCCAACTGAAACCTGAAGCTTTCTTT.

The chain uses TRBV2 and TRBJ2-1; tentative D call: TRBD2 (6 bases). The germline CDR1 and CDR2 sequences are SNHLY and FYNNEI. V was cut by 5 bases and J by 7 bases, with 21 bases left in between. The CDR3 runs 16 residues. The CDR3 DNA reads TGTGCCAGCAGTCGCAGGGAAACGAGCGGAGGGAATGAGCAGTTCTTC. Translating gives CASSRRETSGGNEQFF.

This sequence joins TRBV27 and TRBJ2-1, with TRBD1 matching over 7 bases. The junction had 9 bases not matched to a gene; V was cut back by 7 bases and J by 3 bases. Germline CDR1 MNHEY, CDR2 SMNVEV (reference sequence). The CDR3 is made up of 15 amino acids. The CDR3 DNA reads as TGTGCCAGCACCTTGACAGGGTATGACTACAATGAGCAGTTCTTC. Translation gives CASTLTGYDYNEQFF.

This clone was counted a single time. The chain combines TRBV7-2 with TRBJ2-3; D might be TRBD2 (6 bases). From germline, CDR1 is SGHTA and CDR2 FQGNSA. Between the trimmed V and J ends, which lost 4 bases and 1 base, there was a span of 9 bases. The CDR3 sequence is 14 residues long. The CDR3 region has the DNA TGTGCCAGCAGCTCATCGGGGGGCACAGATACGCAGTATTTT. Amino acids: CASSSSGGTDTQYF.

The chain uses TRBV5-1 and TRBJ2-2; TRBD2 agrees at 7 bases. This CDR3 is built from 16 residues. J gave up 5 bases and V 4 bases, and 11 bases lay outside the gene matches. Germline-derived CDR1 and CDR2 are SGHRS and YFSETQ. The CDR3 region is CASSPGRASGTGELFF. The CDR3 DNA follows: TGCGCCAGCAGCCCCGGACGGGCTAGCGGAACCGGGGAGCTGTTTTTT.

The chain recombines TRBV28 with TRBJ2-5, with D possibly being TRBD1 or TRBD2 (5 bases each). V lost 0 bases and J 5 bases, leaving 10 bases between the germline ends. Germline V gives CDR1 MDHEN, CDR2 SYDVKM. CDR3 length equals 14 residues. CDR3 protein: CASSLWGDGETQYF. CDR3 nucleotide sequence: TGTGCCAGCAGTTTATGGGGGGACGGGGAGACCCAGTACTTC.